Described below is a single T cell receptor beta chain sequence and its context. Its target antigen remains unknown. HCMV-specific IgG was detected in serum with a commercial ELISA kit to determine HCMV serostatus. Peripheral blood mononuclear cells were isolated from blood by Ficoll density gradient centrifugation. This sample stems from a study of T cells expressing NK-cell markers (dated by TCRdb to the early 2020s). Background on the whole study: TCR beta-chain repertoires were profiled in sorted CD3+CD56+NKG2C+, CD3+CD56+NKG2C- and CD3+CD56-NKG2C+ T-cell subsets from several donors. Among the eight sequenced donors, only one was HCMV-seronegative, while the other seven were HCMV-seropositive. Libraries were sequenced as 2 x 150 bp reads on Illumina HiSeq 2000/2500, MiSeq or NextSeq. Randomly selected healthy volunteers, three men and five women, were used as the eight sequenced donors.

The instrument given in TCRdb is Illumina HiSeq 2000. TCR beta cDNA libraries were prepared using 5'RACE template switching, which introduced a universal primer site and unique molecular identifiers. Synthesis of cDNA was primed from the TCR beta constant segment and was followed by two consecutive PCR amplification steps. The original methods were these. Reads were demultiplexed and grouped by UMI with MIGEC, and clonotypes were assembled and quantified with MiTCR. To exclude erroneous sequences, any TCR cDNA sequence not supported by at least two reads was discarded. Downstream repertoire analysis used the tcR package, and clonotypes were matched across fractions by CDR3 nucleotide sequence plus V segment. VDJmatch was used to annotate antigen specificity against VDJdb, with one amino acid substitution in CDR3 permitted. TCRdb reprocessed the sequencing reads and holds a single record per CDR3 protein sequence, with no DNA. Here the V and J calls rest on TCRdb's processing, not on the authors' analysis. The table for this sample records a few hundred thousand distinct CDR3 sequences. 1.4% of the sample belongs to the ten largest clones.

From a lookup of the germline V gene, CDR1 and CDR2 are ENHRY and SYGVKD. Including cysteine and phenylalanine, the CDR3 has 16 amino acids. No DNA accompanies this entry. Overall study results and their limits: In 5 to 7 donors, the dominant CD3+CD56+NKG2C+ clonotypes ranked among the top 10 CD8+ clonotypes, making up 1.0-7.0% of CD8+ T cells. Those dominant clonotypes were again the most abundant among CD3+CD56-NKG2C+ cells in several donors, at roughly 25-65%. Whether the expanded NKG2C-expressing T cell clones were specific for HCMV antigens remained unclear.

The sample taken for sequencing was blood T cells: a sorted CD56 or NKG2C T cell subset, CD4+ or CD8+ T cells, or bulk PBMC T cells (not recorded which). The receptor chain draws on TRBV10-3 and TRBJ2-6; without DNA, the TCRdb call of TRBD1 cannot be checked. This sequence originates from a woman aged 45-65 years in good health. Donor details come from another sample of the same person, matched by shared clones. The CDR3 region: CAIPGTNSSGANVLTF.